The entry below describes one T cell receptor (beta chain). As yet, its antigen is unknown. V gave up 2 bases and J gave up 6 bases, with 7 bases separating them. The CDR3 sequence is 12 residues long. CDR1 is SEHNR and CDR2 is FQNEAQ in the germline V gene (reference sequence). The entry originates in a study of somatic mutations in cytotoxic T cells in rheumatoid arthritis. Study findings and constraints: In about an eighth of the 65 patients, the largest CD8+ clone exceeded 20% of CD8+ cells.

The assay was immunoSEQ multiplex PCR, and TCRdb's table has in-frame clones only and misses some. The data show fewer than 20,000 clones, 65% to 75% seen once. This chain links TRBV7-9 with TRBJ1-1; D gene uncertain. This clonotype was obtained from a man aged 60 to 75 in good health. Sequencing input: CD8+ T cells sorted from blood. CDR3 protein: CASSLTGAEAFF. The CDR3 DNA sequence: TGTGCCAGCAGCTTAACCGGGGCTGAAGCTTTCTTT. Based on the CDR3 plus reference TRBV7-9 and TRBJ1-1, the full variable domain is DTGVSQNPRHKITKRGQNVTFRCDPISEHNRLYWYRQTLGQGPEFLTYFQNEAQLEKSRLLSDRFSAERPKGSFSTLEIQRTEQGDSAMYLCASSLTGAEAFFGQGTRLTVV.